The 4 T cell receptor beta chains given below trace back to one sample, sequenced in a study of blood T cell repertoires in COVID-19. Sequencing used immunoSEQ multiplex PCR; TCRdb keeps in-frame clones, though not all of them. The table has roughly 460,000 clones, about 90% seen once; the top ten hold roughly 0.78%. Sequencing was done on a sample of peripheral blood. These receptors were collected from a man between 18 and 29 years old with COVID-19, enrolled during active disease.

The chain uses TRBV11-3 and TRBJ1-1, with no clear D. The CDR3 is 14 amino acids. CDR1 SGHNT and CDR2 YENEEA come from the germline V gene. V shed 2 bases and J shed 3 bases, with 10 bases lying between them. As DNA, the CDR3 is TGTGCCAGCAGCTTAACACAGTACCACACTGAAGCTTTCTTT. The encoded protein is CASSLTQYHTEAFF.

The table lists this clone with a few counts. V is TRBV6-6 and J is TRBJ2-1; 9 nucleotides line up with TRBD2. J was trimmed by 7 bases and V by 0 bases; bases with no gene match: 7. This CDR3 comprises 16 residues. Per the germline V gene, CDR1 is MNHNY and CDR2 is SVGAGI (reference sequence). This CDR3 reads CASSYSRREGLNEQFF. Here the CDR3 DNA reads TGTGCCAGCAGTTACTCGCGGCGGGAGGGCCTGAATGAGCAGTTCTTC.

The chain uses TRBV5-1 and TRBJ2-1; a possible D gene is TRBD1 (6 bases). This CDR3 region has 15 residues. V lost 6 bases and J lost 6, with 19 bases in between. Germline V gives CDR1 SGHRS, CDR2 YFSETQ. This CDR3 reads CASKIQGNYINEQFF. The DNA of the CDR3 is TGCGCCAGCAAGATACAGGGTAATTACATCAATGAGCAGTTCTTC.

CDR3 bases: TGTGCCAGTAGTATAGCTACAGGGCCCTACGAGCAGTACTTC. Protein: CASSIATGPYEQYF. V and J are TRBV19 and TRBJ2-7; tentative D call: TRBD1 (6 bases). CDR1 LNHDA and CDR2 SQIVND come from the germline V gene (reference sequence). The CDR3 is 14 residues long. Between the trimmed V and J ends, which lost 1 base and 2 bases, there was a span of 9 bases.